A selection of T cell receptor beta chains follows, all from one sample in a study. TCRdb re-derived calls from the multiplex PCR reads in MiXCR, one entry per CDR3 protein. The sample lists more than 850 distinct CDR3 sequences, roughly 6% occurring once. Material: memory CD4+ T cells sorted from blood. The receptors were gathered from a female donor with breast cancer. The CDR3 runs from the conserved cysteine through the conserved F or W. The D gene is left open where the match is weak. Each size is how often the clone was seen (once, few, many) or a class if it is expanded.

size: large
V: TRBV12-3/TRBV12-4
J: TRBJ1-2
D: -
DNA: TGTGCCAGCAGCTTCGGACAGCGCTATGGCTACACCTTC
CDR3: CASSFGQRYGYTF

size: large
V: TRBV12-3/TRBV12-4
J: TRBJ1-2
D: -
DNA: TGTGCCAGCACTCCTGAGGGTGGCGGCTTCGGGTCTGGCTACACCTTC
CDR3: CASTPEGGGFGSGYTF

size: medium-sized
V: TRBV12-3/TRBV12-4
J: TRBJ1-2
D: -
DNA: TGTGCCAGCAGTTTAGCGGGCACGATTAACTATGGCTACACCTTC
CDR3: CASSLAGTINYGYTF

size: large
V: TRBV12-3/TRBV12-4
J: TRBJ1-2
D: -
DNA: TGTGCCAGCAGCGTATCGACGCATAGGGATGGCTACACCTTC
CDR3: CASSVSTHRDGYTF

size: medium-sized
V: TRBV12-3/TRBV12-4
J: TRBJ1-2
D: TRBD1
DNA: TGTGCCAGCAGCCGAGGGACAGGGTATTGCTATGGCTACACCTTC
CDR3: CASSRGTGYCYGYTF

size: medium-sized
V: TRBV12-3/TRBV12-4
J: TRBJ1-2
D: -
DNA: TGTGCCAGCACCACTGGTACTCAGGGCTACACCTTC
CDR3: CASTTGTQGYTF

size: large
V: TRBV12-3/TRBV12-4
J: TRBJ1-2
D: -
DNA: TGTGCCAGCAGTTTAGGTCAGGGCACTGGCTACACCTTC
CDR3: CASSLGQGTGYTF

size: medium-sized
V: TRBV12-3/TRBV12-4
J: TRBJ1-2
D: -
DNA: TGTGCCAGCAGCCACCGGGGTCAGCGGCAGGGCTATGGCTACACCTTC
CDR3: CASSHRGQRQGYGYTF

size: large
V: TRBV12-3/TRBV12-4
J: TRBJ1-2
D: -
DNA: TGTGCCAGCAGTCAGCTAAGGAGTGGCTACACCTTC
CDR3: CASSQLRSGYTF

size: medium-sized
V: TRBV12-3/TRBV12-4
J: TRBJ1-2
D: -
DNA: TGTGCCAGCAGTTTGAGTGGCGGTCTCTATGGCTACACCTTC
CDR3: CASSLSGGLYGYTF

size: medium-sized
V: TRBV12-3/TRBV12-4
J: TRBJ1-2
D: -
DNA: TGTGCCAGCAGTTCCGAGACAGAGGGAGGCTATGGCTACACCTTC
CDR3: CASSSETEGGYGYTF

size: large
V: TRBV12-3/TRBV12-4
J: TRBJ1-2
D: -
DNA: TGTGCCAGCAGCTCCCGTCTGTCAGATGGCTACACCTTC
CDR3: CASSSRLSDGYTF

size: medium-sized
V: TRBV12-3/TRBV12-4
J: TRBJ1-2
D: TRBD1
DNA: TGTGCCAGCAGTCCCGGGACAGGAGTTAACTATGGCTACACCTTC
CDR3: CASSPGTGVNYGYTF

size: medium-sized
V: TRBV12-3/TRBV12-4
J: TRBJ1-2
D: -
DNA: TGTGCCAGCCGTGGAGCCCGAGGGAGAACGGGAGGCTACACCTTC
CDR3: CASRGARGRTGGYTF

size: medium-sized
V: TRBV12-3/TRBV12-4
J: TRBJ1-2
D: TRBD1
DNA: TGTGCCAGCTCAGCCGGGACAGGGTCCCACACCTTC
CDR3: CASSAGTGSHTF

size: large
V: TRBV12-3/TRBV12-4
J: TRBJ1-2
D: -
DNA: TGTGCCAGCAGTTCGGATTATGGCTACACCTTC
CDR3: CASSSDYGYTF

size: medium-sized
V: TRBV12-3/TRBV12-4
J: TRBJ1-2
D: -
DNA: TGTGCCAGCAGTTTTGAGGCCAAGAGCTATGGCTACACCTTC
CDR3: CASSFEAKSYGYTF

size: large
V: TRBV12-3/TRBV12-4
J: TRBJ1-2
D: -
DNA: TGTGCCAGCAGTTTAGGGGTTTGGGGCTACACCTTC
CDR3: CASSLGVWGYTF

size: medium-sized
V: TRBV12-3/TRBV12-4
J: TRBJ1-2
D: TRBD1
DNA: TGTGCCAGCAGTGGACAGGGACAGGCCTGGCGCTACACCTTC
CDR3: CASSGQGQAWRYTF

size: medium-sized
V: TRBV12-3/TRBV12-4
J: TRBJ1-2
D: TRBD1
DNA: TGTGCCAGCAGTTTAGCGGGACAGGGCAAGGGCTACACCTTC
CDR3: CASSLAGQGKGYTF

size: medium-sized
V: TRBV12-3/TRBV12-4
J: TRBJ1-2
D: -
DNA: TGTGCCAGCAGCACTCAACTTGGACCTCCCGCTGGAGGCTACACCTTC
CDR3: CASSTQLGPPAGGYTF

size: medium-sized
V: TRBV12-3/TRBV12-4
J: TRBJ1-2
D: -
DNA: TGTGCCAGCAGTTGGCGACGTATAGCTAACTATGGCTACACCTTC
CDR3: CASSWRRIANYGYTF

size: few
V: TRBV12-3/TRBV12-4
J: TRBJ1-2
D: TRBD1
DNA: TGTGCCAGCAGAACGGGACAGGGGAACTATGGCTACACCTTC
CDR3: CASRTGQGNYGYTF